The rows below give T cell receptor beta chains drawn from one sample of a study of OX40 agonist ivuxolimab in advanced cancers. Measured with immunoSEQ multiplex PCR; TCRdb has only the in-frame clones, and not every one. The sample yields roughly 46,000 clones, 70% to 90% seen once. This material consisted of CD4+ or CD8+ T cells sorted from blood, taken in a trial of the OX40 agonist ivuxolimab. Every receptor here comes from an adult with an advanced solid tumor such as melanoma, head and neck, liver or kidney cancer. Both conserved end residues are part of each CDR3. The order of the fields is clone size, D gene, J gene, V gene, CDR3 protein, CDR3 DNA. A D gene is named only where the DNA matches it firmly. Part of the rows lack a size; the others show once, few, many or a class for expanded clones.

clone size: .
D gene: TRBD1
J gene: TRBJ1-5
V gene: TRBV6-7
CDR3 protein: CASSRDRGNISNQPQHF
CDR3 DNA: TGTGCCAGCAGTCGAGACAGGGGAAACATAAGCAATCAGCCCCAGCATTTT

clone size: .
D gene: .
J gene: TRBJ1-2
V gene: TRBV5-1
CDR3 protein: CASSFYSGDGYTF
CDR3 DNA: TGCGCCAGCAGCTTTTACTCAGGGGATGGCTACACCTTC

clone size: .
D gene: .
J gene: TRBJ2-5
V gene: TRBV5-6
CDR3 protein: CASSSARETQYF
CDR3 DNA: TGTGCCAGCAGCTCAGCGCGTGAGACCCAGTACTTC

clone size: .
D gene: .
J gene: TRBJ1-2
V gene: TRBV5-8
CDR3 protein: CASSGGSLTNYGYTF
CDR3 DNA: TGTGCCAGCAGCGGGGGCAGTCTTACTAACTATGGCTACACCTTC

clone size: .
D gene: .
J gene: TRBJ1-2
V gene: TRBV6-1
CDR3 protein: CASSEMSNYGYTF
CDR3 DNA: TGTGCCAGCAGTGAAATGAGTAACTATGGCTACACCTTC

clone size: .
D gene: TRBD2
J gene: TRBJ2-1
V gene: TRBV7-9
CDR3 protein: CASSLGASGSYNEQFF
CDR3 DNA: TGTGCCAGCAGCTTAGGCGCTAGCGGGAGTTACAATGAGCAGTTCTTC

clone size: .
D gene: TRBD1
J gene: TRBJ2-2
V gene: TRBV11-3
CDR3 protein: CASTDEGDRGSANTGELFF
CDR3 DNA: TGTGCCAGCACCGACGAGGGGGACAGGGGGTCAGCGAACACCGGGGAGCTGTTTTTT

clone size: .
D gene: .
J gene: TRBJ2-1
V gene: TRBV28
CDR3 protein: CASIPPHPGTHYNEQFF
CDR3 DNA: TGTGCCAGCATCCCCCCTCATCCCGGGACCCACTACAATGAGCAGTTCTTC

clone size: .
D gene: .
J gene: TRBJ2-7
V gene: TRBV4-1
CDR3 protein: CASSQEDMAYEQYF
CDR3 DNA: TGCGCCAGCAGCCAAGAAGATATGGCCTACGAGCAGTACTTC

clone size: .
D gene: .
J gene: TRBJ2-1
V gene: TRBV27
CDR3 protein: CASSPISGVGYNEQFF
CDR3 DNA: TGTGCCAGCAGTCCGATTTCGGGAGTCGGATACAATGAGCAGTTCTTC

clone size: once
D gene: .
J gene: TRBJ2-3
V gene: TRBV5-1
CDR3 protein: CASSLGGSTDTQYF
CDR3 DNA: TGCGCCAGCAGCTTGGGGGGCAGCACAGATACGCAGTATTTT

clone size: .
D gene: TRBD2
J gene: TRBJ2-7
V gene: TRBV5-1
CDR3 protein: CASSLVFGTTSYEQYF
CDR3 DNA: TGCGCCAGCAGCTTGGTATTCGGGACTACATCCTACGAGCAGTACTTC

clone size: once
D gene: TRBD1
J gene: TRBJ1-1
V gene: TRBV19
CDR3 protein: CASSYTGQGEVIIGAFF
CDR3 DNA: TGTGCCAGTAGTTACACCGGACAGGGGGAAGTCATTATTGGGGCTTTCTTT